This TCR beta chain was identified during a study of shared clonotypes between healthy human individuals. Study results and limitations: Four donors shared approximately 5% of their naive CD4 clonotypes.

To note about this clone: The antigen is undetermined.

The table came from immunoSEQ multiplex PCR; TCRdb's copy has only in-frame clones and leaves some out. The data show roughly 220,000 clones, with under 80% seen just once and 11% held by the top ten. CD4+ cells yielded CD45RA+ naive and CD45RA-negative memory subsets. The receptor was derived from a man in his thirties or forties in good health. What was sequenced was memory CD4+ T cells sorted from blood. Noted subset: CD45RA-negative fraction.

In nucleotides, the CDR3 is TGTGCCAGCTCACAGGACAGCATTAACTACGAGCAGTACTTC. Translation: CASSQDSINYEQYF. This chain uses TRBV18 with TRBJ2-7, with a tentative D call TRBD1 (6 bases). The V end was cut by 4 bases, the J end by 3 bases, with 13 bases between. There are 14 residues in the CDR3. CDR1 is KGHSH, CDR2 LQKENI, per germline.